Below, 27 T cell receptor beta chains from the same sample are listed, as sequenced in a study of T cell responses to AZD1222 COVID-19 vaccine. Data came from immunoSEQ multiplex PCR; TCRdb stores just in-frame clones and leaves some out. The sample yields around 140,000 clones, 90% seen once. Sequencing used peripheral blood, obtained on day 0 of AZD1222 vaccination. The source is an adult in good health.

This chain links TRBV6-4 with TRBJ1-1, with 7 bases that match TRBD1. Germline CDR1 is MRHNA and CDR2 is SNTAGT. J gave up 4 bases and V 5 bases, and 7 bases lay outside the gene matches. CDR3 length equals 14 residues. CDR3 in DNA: TGTGCCAGCAGTCAGGGGGACGGGGGCACTGAAGCTTTCTTT. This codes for CASSQGDGGTEAFF.

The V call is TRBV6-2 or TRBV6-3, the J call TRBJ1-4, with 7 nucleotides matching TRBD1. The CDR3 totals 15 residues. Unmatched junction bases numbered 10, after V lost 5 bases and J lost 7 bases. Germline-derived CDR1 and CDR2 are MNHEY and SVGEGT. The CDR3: CASSMIQGGGEKLFF. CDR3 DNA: TGTGCCAGCAGTATGATTCAGGGGGGCGGTGAAAAACTGTTTTTT.

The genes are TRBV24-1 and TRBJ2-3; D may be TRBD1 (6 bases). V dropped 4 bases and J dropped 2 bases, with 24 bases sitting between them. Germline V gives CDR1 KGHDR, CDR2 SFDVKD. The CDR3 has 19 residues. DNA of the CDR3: TGTGCCACCAGTGACCACCTGTCGACAGGCCGGGGCAACACAGATACGCAGTATTTT. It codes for CATSDHLSTGRGNTDTQYF.

The CDR3 reads CASSPRAGANNEQFF. CDR3 bases: TGTGCCAGCAGTCCCCGAGCGGGCGCCAACAATGAGCAGTTCTTC. This chain uses TRBV6-4 with TRBJ2-1, with D perhaps TRBD2 (6 bases). This CDR3 spans 15 amino acids. Germline CDR1 reads MRHNA; CDR2 reads SNTAGT. The V and J ends lost 5 bases and 5 bases respectively, with 16 bases between them.

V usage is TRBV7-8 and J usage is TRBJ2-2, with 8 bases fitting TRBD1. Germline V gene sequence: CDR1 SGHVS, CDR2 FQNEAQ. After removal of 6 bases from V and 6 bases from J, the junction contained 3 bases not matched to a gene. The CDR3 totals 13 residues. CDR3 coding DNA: TGTGCCAGCAGATACAGGGGGGCCGGGGAGCTGTTTTTT. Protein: CASRYRGAGELFF.

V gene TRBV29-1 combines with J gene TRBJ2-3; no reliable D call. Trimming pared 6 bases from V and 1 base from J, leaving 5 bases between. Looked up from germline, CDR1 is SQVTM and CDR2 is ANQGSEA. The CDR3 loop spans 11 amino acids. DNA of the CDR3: TGCAGCGTGCGTCGCACAGATACGCAGTATTTT. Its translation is CSVRRTDTQYF.

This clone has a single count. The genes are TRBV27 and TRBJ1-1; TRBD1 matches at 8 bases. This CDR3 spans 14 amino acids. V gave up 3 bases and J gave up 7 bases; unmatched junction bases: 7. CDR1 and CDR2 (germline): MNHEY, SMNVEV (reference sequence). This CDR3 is CASSLTGVEGEAFF. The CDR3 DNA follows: TGTGCCAGCAGTTTGACAGGGGTAGAGGGTGAAGCTTTCTTT.

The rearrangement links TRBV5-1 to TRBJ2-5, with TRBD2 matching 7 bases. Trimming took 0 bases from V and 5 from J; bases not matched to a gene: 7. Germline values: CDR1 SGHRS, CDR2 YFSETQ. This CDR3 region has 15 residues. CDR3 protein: CASSLAGTIGETQYF. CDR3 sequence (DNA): TGCGCCAGCAGCTTGGCCGGGACTATAGGCGAGACCCAGTACTTC.

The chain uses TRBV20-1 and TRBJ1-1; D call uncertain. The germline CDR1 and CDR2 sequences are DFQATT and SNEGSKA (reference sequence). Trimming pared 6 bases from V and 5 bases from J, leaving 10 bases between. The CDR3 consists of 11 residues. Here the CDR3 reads CSAEPGTEAFF. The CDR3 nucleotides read TGCAGTGCCGAACCCGGAACTGAAGCTTTCTTT.

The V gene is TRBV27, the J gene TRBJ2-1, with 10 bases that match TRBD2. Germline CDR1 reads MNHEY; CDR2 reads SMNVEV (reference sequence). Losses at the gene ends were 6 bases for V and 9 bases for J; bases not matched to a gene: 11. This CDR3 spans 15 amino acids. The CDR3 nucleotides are TGTGCCAGCAGCCCTCGAACTAGCGGGAAATCTGAGCAGTTCTTC. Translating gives CASSPRTSGKSEQFF.

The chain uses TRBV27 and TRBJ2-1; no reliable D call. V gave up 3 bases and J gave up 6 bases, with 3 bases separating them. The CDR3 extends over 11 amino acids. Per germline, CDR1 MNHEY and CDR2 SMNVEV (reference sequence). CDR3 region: CASSFVNEQFF. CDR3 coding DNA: TGTGCCAGCAGTTTTGTCAATGAGCAGTTCTTC.

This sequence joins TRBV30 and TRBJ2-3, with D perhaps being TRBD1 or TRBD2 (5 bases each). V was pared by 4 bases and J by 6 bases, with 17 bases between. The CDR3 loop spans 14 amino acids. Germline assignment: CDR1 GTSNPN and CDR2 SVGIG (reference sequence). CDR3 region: CAWTRELPEDTQYF. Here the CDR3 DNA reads TGTGCCTGGACCAGGGAGTTGCCCGAGGATACGCAGTATTTT.

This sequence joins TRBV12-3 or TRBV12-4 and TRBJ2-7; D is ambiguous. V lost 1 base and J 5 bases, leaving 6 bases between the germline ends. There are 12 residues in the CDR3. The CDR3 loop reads CASSLGTHEQYF. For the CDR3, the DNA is TGTGCCAGCAGTTTAGGGACGCACGAGCAGTACTTC.

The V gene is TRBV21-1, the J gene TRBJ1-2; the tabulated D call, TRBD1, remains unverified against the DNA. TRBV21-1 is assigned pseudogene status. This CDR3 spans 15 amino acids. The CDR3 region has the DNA TGTGCCAGCAGAGGGACAGGGGGCATGAACTATGGCTACACCTTC. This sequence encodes CASRGTGGMNYGYTF.

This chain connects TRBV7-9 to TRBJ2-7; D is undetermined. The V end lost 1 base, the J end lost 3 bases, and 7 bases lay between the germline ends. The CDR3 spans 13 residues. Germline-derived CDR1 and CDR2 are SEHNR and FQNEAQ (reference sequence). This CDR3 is CASSLDNHYEQYF. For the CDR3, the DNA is TGTGCCAGCAGCTTAGACAACCACTACGAGCAGTACTTC.

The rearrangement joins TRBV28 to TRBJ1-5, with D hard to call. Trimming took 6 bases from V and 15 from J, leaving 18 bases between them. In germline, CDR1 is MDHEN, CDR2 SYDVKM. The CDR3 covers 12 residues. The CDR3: CASRSGVRLWHF. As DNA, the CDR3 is TGTGCCAGCAGGAGCGGGGTCAGGCTGTGGCATTTT.

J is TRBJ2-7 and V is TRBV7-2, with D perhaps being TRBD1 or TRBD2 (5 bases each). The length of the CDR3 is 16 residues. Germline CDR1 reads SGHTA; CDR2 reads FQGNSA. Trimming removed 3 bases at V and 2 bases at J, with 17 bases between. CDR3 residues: CASSLGQRGATYEQYF. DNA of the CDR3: TGTGCCAGCAGCTTGGGCCAGCGAGGGGCTACCTACGAGCAGTACTTC.

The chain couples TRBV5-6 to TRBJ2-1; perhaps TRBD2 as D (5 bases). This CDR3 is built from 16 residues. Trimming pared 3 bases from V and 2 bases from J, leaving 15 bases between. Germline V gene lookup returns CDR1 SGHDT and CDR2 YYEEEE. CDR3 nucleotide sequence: TGTGCCAGCAGCTCCCAGACGGGGAGTCCCTACAATGAGCAGTTCTTC. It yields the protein CASSSQTGSPYNEQFF.

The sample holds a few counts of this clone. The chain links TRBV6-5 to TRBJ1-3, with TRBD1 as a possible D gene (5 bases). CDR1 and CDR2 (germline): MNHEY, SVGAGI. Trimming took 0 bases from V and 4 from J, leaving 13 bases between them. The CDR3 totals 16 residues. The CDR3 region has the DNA TGTGCCAGCAGTTACTCCCGGGGCGCGAAAGGAAACACCATATATTTT. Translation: CASSYSRGAKGNTIYF.

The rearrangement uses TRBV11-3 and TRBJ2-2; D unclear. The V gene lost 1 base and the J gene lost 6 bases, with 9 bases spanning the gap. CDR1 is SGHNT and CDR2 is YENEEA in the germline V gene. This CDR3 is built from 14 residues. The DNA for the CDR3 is TGTGCCAGCAGCTTAGCCTCGGCGCCCGGGGAGCTGTTTTTT. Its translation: CASSLASAPGELFF.

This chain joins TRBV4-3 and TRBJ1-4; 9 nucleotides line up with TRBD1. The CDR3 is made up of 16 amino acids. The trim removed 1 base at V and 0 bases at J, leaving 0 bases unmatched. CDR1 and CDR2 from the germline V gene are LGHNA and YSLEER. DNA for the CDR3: TGCGCCAGCAGCCAAGGGGACAGGGCAACTAATGAAAAACTGTTTTTT. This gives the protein CASSQGDRATNEKLFF.

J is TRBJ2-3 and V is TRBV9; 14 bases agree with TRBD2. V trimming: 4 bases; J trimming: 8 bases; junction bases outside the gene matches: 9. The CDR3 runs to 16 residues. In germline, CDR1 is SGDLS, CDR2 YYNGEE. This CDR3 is CASSLGLAGGGGTQYF. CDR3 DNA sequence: TGTGCCAGCAGCCTAGGACTAGCGGGGGGAGGAGGTACGCAGTATTTT.

CDR3 amino acids: CASSGGRPNQPQHF. The CDR3 DNA is TGTGCCAGCAGTGGCGGGAGACCAAATCAGCCCCAGCATTTT. The gene calls are TRBV2 and TRBJ1-5; the D is unclear. The CDR3 runs 14 residues. V lost 4 bases and J 4 bases, leaving 11 bases between the germline ends. The germline gives CDR1 SNHLY, CDR2 FYNNEI. The full variable domain, with the rest looked up from reference TRBV2 and TRBJ1-5, is EPEVTQTPSHQVTQMGQEVILRCVPISNHLYFYWYRQILGQKVEFLVSFYNNEISEKSEIFDDQFSVERPDGSNFTLKIRSTKLEDSAMYFCASSGGRPNQPQHFGDGTRLSIL.

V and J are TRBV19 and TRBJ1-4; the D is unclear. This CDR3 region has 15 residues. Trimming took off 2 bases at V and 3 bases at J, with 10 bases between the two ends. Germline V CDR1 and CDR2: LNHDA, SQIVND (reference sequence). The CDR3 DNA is TGTGCCAGTAGTATAAGGGAGGGTGCTAATGAAAAACTGTTTTTT. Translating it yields CASSIREGANEKLFF.

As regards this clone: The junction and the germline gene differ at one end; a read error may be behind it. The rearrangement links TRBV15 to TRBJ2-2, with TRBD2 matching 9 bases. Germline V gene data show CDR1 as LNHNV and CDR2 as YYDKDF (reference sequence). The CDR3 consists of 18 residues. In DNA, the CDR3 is TGTGCCACCACCCAAACCACGCCGGGCGGGAGGGAACACCGGGGAGCTGTTTTT. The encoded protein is CATTQTTPGGREHRGAVF.

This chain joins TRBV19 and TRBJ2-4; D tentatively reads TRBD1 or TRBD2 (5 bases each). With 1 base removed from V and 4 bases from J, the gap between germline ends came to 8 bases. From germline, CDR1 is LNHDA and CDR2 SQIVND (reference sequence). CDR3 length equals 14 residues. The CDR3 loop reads CASSIGGNKNIQYF. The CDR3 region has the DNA TGTGCCAGTAGTATAGGGGGGAATAAAAACATTCAGTACTTC.

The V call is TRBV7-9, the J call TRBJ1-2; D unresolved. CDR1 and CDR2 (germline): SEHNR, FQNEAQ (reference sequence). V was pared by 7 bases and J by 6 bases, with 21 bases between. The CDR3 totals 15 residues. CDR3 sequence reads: CASTTREQGRDGYTF. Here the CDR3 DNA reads TGTGCCAGCACTACTCGGGAGCAAGGGCGCGATGGCTACACCTTC. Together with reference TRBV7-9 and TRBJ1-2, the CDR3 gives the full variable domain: DTGVSQNPRHKITKRGQNVTFRCDPISEHNRLYWYRQTLGQGPEFLTYFQNEAQLEKSRLLSDRFSAERPKGSFSTLEIQRTEQGDSAMYLCASTTREQGRDGYTFGSGTRLTVV.